Listed here is a single T cell receptor beta chain. The record originates from a study of shared clonotypes between healthy human individuals. Method: immunoSEQ multiplex PCR; TCRdb's copy keeps in-frame clones and lacks some. Of over a million clones listed, around 76% were seen once; the top ten hold about 1.5%. The CDR3 spans 15 residues. V lost 0 bases and J 2 bases, leaving 11 bases between the germline ends. CDR1 and CDR2 from the germline V gene are LNHNV and YYDKDF (reference sequence). The material sequenced was memory CD4+ T cells sorted from blood. This sample's subset: CD45RA-negative fraction. The chain combines TRBV15 with TRBJ2-7; D not certain. The receptor comes from a man younger than 30 in good health. In DNA, the CDR3 is TGTGCCACCAGCAGAGAGGAACAGACCACCTACGAGCAGTACTTC. This gives the protein CATSREEQTTYEQYF.